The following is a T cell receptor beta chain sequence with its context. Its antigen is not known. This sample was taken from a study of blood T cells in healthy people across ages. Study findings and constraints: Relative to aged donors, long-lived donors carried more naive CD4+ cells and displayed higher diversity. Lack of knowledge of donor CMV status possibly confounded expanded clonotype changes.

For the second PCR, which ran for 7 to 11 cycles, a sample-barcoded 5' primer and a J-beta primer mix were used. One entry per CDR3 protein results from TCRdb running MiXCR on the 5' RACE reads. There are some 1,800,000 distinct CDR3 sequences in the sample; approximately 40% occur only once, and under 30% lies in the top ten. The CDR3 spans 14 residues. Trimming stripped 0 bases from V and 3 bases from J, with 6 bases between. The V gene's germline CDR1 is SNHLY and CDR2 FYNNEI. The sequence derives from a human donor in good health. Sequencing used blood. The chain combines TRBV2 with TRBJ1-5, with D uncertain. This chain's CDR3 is CASSEADHNQPQHF. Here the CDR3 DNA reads TGTGCCAGCAGTGAAGCGGATCACAATCAGCCCCAGCATTTT.